Below, one T cell receptor (beta chain) is given with its context. Sequenced by immunoSEQ multiplex PCR; TCRdb stores in-frame clones only, minus some. The sample lists 150,000 or so clones; more than 70% were seen once. CDR1 and CDR2 (germline): MNHEY, SVGAGI. This CDR3 comprises 13 residues. This sample was taken from a study of blood T cell repertoires in COVID-19. This sequence originates from a man aged 60-69 years with active or convalescent COVID-19. This rearrangement joins TRBV6-5 to TRBJ2-1; perhaps TRBD2 as D (6 bases). Sequencing was done on a sample of peripheral blood. The DNA for the CDR3 is TGTGGGCCGCTGGAGGGCAACTACAATGAGCAGTTCTTC. It yields the protein CGPLEGNYNEQFF.